A selection of T cell receptor beta chains follows, all from one sample in a study of patients and donors after allogeneic stem cell transplantation. MiXCR, applied by TCRdb to the RT-PCR reads, yields one record per CDR3 protein. The sample holds about 160,000 distinct CDR3 sequences, roughly 31% seen once. Sequenced sample: blood, either unsorted or a sorted T cell fraction (not recorded which). Source of these receptors: a human donor who was either an allogeneic HSCT recipient or a stem cell or donor lymphocyte infusion donor (not recorded which). It is not recorded whose cells these are; they may come from a transplant donor. Both conserved end residues are part of each CDR3. A D gene is named only where the DNA matches it firmly. Clone sizes are given selectively: once, few, many, or a class where the clone is expanded.

j_call clone_size v_call cdr3_length d_call cdr3_nt cdr3_aa
TRBJ2-2 few TRBV3-1 16 TRBD2 TGTGCCAGCAGCCAAAGGCTAGCGGGAGCGCCCGGGGAGCTGTTTTTT CASSQRLAGAPGELFF
TRBJ1-4 NA TRBV5-1 14 NA TGCGCCAGCAGCCCCCGACAGTCAAATGAAAAACTGTTTTTT CASSPRQSNEKLFF
TRBJ1-1 NA TRBV7-2 14 TRBD1 TGTGCCAGCAGCTTCGAGGGGGCCGGCACTGAAGCTTTCTTT CASSFEGAGTEAFF
TRBJ1-2 NA TRBV2 14 TRBD1 TGTGCCAGCAGGGGAGGACAGGGGGCTTATGGCTACACCTTC CASRGGQGAYGYTF
TRBJ1-4 NA TRBV6-5 16 NA TGTGCCAGCAGACGGACCAACGCACCGGCTAATGAAAAACTGTTTTTT CASRRTNAPANEKLFF
TRBJ1-1 few TRBV4-1 15 NA TGCGCCAGCAGCCTCTCAGACAGGACGAACACTGAAGCTTTCTTT CASSLSDRTNTEAFF
TRBJ1-4 few TRBV18 16 NA TGTGCCAGCTCACCTCGAGGAGGATCGGGTAATGAAAAACTGTTTTTT CASSPRGGSGNEKLFF
TRBJ2-1 few TRBV29-1 15 NA TGCAGCGTTGAAGGCCTGGTGACAGCCTACAATGAGCAGTTCTTC CSVEGLVTAYNEQFF
TRBJ1-2 NA TRBV27 15 NA TGTGCCAGCAGTTTACAGGGTGAGGCGTTTCGTGGCTACACCTTC CASSLQGEAFRGYTF
TRBJ2-2 NA TRBV25-1 15 TRBD1 TGTGCCAGCAGTGAACCCCGGGACAGAACCGGGGAGCTGTTTTTT CASSEPRDRTGELFF
TRBJ2-3 NA TRBV7-2 13 NA TGTGCCAGCAGCTTAGCGAGGGATGATACGCAGTATTTT CASSLARDDTQYF
TRBJ2-1 NA TRBV5-1 15 NA TGCGCCAGCAGCTTGACTAGCATTTCCTACAATGAGCAGTTCTTC CASSLTSISYNEQFF
TRBJ1-3 many TRBV12-3/TRBV12-4 14 NA TGTGCCAGCAGTTTACAAGGGGCTGGAAACACCATATATTTT CASSLQGAGNTIYF
TRBJ1-1 NA TRBV7-3 14 TRBD1 TGTGCCAGCAGCTGGACAGGGCAGGGGACTGAAGCTTTCTTT CASSWTGQGTEAFF
TRBJ2-3 once TRBV9 19 TRBD2 TGTGCCAGCAGCGTAGAGGCTAGCGGGAGAGACATTATTACAGATACGCAGTATTTT CASSVEASGRDIITDTQYF
TRBJ2-1 NA TRBV24-1 13 NA TGTGCCACCAGTCAAACCGACAGTGGTGAGCAGTTCTTC CATSQTDSGEQFF
TRBJ1-1 many TRBV12-3/TRBV12-4 14 NA TGTGCCAGCAGTTTAGGGGCGGAGAACACTGAAGCTTTCTTT CASSLGAENTEAFF
TRBJ2-1 NA TRBV7-3 14 TRBD2 TGTGCCAGCAGCTTGCGGGGGGCCTACAATGAGCAGTTCTTC CASSLRGAYNEQFF
TRBJ2-3 NA TRBV4-3 14 NA TGCGCCAGCAGCCATCCCCAAGACCCAAATACGCAGTATTTT CASSHPQDPNTQYF
TRBJ2-1 few TRBV15 15 NA TGTGCCACCAGCATAATGGCAGGGATGGGTGATGAGCAGTTCTTC CATSIMAGMGDEQFF
TRBJ2-4 many TRBV20-1 18 TRBD2 TGCAGTGCTAGAGATGTTCTAGCGGGCAGCTTAGCCAAAAACATTCAGTACTTC CSARDVLAGSLAKNIQYF
TRBJ1-1 NA TRBV7-9 14 NA TGTGCCAGCAGCTCTCCGGGGCCTAACACTGAAGCTTTCTTT CASSSPGPNTEAFF
TRBJ2-5 few TRBV6-5 14 NA TGTGCCAGCAGTTACCTCCGGCACCGAGAGACCCAGTACTTC CASSYLRHRETQYF
TRBJ1-2 NA TRBV7-9 15 TRBD1 TGTGCCAGCAGCCCGCGGACAGGGGGAATAGGTGGCTACACCTTC CASSPRTGGIGGYTF
TRBJ2-5 NA TRBV28 13 NA TGTGCCAGCAGTTTATTGGTCCGTGAGACCCAGTACTTC CASSLLVRETQYF
TRBJ2-7 NA TRBV27 13 NA TGTGCCAGCATGAGGGCCGGTCTCTACGAGCAGTACTTC CASMRAGLYEQYF
TRBJ1-6 NA TRBV7-2 15 TRBD1 TGTGCCAGCAGCCCGTGGGACAGGATTAATTCACCCCTCCACTTT CASSPWDRINSPLHF
TRBJ1-1 many TRBV12-3/TRBV12-4 14 NA TGTGCCAGCAGTGACAGTTTACCGAACACTGAAGCTTTCTTT CASSDSLPNTEAFF
TRBJ2-4 few TRBV3-1 16 NA TGTGCCAGCAGCCAAGATGCGGGGACAGCCTTGGACATTCAGTACTTC CASSQDAGTALDIQYF
TRBJ1-2 many TRBV4-1 11 NA TGCGCCAGCAGCCAAGACAATGGCTACACCTTC CASSQDNGYTF
TRBJ1-2 NA TRBV20-1 14 TRBD1 TGCAGTGCTAGAGATAGGACAGGGGACTATGGCTACACCTTC CSARDRTGDYGYTF
TRBJ1-3 few TRBV15 11 NA TGTGCCACCAGCGATGGAAACACCATATATTTT CATSDGNTIYF
TRBJ1-1 NA TRBV6-2/TRBV6-3 15 NA TGTGCCAGCAAATTGGGAAGAACCATGAACACTGAAGCTTTCTTT CASKLGRTMNTEAFF
TRBJ1-1 NA TRBV27 14 NA TGTGCCAGCAGTCTACGACAGGAGTGGGCTGAAGCTTTCTTT CASSLRQEWAEAFF
TRBJ1-2 NA TRBV6-5 13 NA TGTGCCAGCAGTTTAGGACAGCCCTATGGCTACACCTTC CASSLGQPYGYTF
TRBJ1-2 NA TRBV7-9 14 NA TGTGCCAGCAGCTTAGCGTCTTACAGCTATGGCTACACCTTC CASSLASYSYGYTF
TRBJ2-3 NA TRBV7-9 17 NA TGTGCCAGCAGCCTCGTACGGACAGTGCTAAGCACAGATACGCAGTATTTT CASSLVRTVLSTDTQYF
TRBJ2-2 few TRBV6-5 15 TRBD1 TGTGCCAGCAGTTCCGACAGGGGCTACACCGGGGAGCTGTTTTTT CASSSDRGYTGELFF
TRBJ1-5 NA TRBV20-1 11 NA TGCAGTGCAAAGAGCAATCAGCCCCAGCATTTT CSAKSNQPQHF
TRBJ1-5 many TRBV7-2 13 NA TGTGCCAGCAGCTTAGGCAACAATCAGCCCCAGCATTTT CASSLGNNQPQHF
TRBJ1-5 NA TRBV4-2 18 NA TGTGCCAGCAGCCAAGACCGGAGAGGGGCGCGAGGCAATCAGCCCCAGCATTTT CASSQDRRGARGNQPQHF
TRBJ1-2 NA TRBV20-1 12 NA TGCAGTGCAAAGGACGGGGACTATGGCTACACCTTC CSAKDGDYGYTF